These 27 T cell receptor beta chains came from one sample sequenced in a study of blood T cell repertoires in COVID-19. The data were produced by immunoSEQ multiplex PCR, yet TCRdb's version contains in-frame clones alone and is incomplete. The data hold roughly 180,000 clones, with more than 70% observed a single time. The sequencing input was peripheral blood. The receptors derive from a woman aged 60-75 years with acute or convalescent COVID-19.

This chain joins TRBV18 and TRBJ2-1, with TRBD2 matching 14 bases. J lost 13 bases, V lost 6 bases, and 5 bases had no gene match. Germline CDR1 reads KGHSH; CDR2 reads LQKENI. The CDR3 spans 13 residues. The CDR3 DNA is TGTGCCAGCTCGGGGGGACTAGCGGGAGAACAGTTCTTC. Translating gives CASSGGLAGEQFF.

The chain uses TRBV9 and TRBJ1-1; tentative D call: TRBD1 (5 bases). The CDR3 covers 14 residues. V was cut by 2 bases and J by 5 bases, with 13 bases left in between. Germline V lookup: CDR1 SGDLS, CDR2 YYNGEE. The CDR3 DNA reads TGTGCCAGCAGCGTGGGACGGAGGGGAACTGAAGCTTTCTTT. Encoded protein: CASSVGRRGTEAFF.

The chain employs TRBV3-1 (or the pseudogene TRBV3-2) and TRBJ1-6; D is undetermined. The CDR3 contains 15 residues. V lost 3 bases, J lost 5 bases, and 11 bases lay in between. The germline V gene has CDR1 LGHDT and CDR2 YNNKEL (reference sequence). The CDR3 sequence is CASSHLGVDNSPLHF. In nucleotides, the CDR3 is TGTGCCAGCAGCCACCTCGGGGTTGATAATTCACCCCTCCACTTT.

The CDR3 DNA follows: TGTGCCAGCAGCCAAGATCGGGGGCGTCAGGGGGGTCAGCCCCAGCATTTT. Amino acid sequence: CASSQDRGRQGGQPQHF. The chain employs TRBV4-2 and TRBJ1-5; 7 bases map to TRBD1. The CDR3 loop spans 17 amino acids. The V gene's germline CDR1 is LGHNA and CDR2 YNFKEQ. J was trimmed by 6 bases and V by 0 bases; bases with no gene match: 11.

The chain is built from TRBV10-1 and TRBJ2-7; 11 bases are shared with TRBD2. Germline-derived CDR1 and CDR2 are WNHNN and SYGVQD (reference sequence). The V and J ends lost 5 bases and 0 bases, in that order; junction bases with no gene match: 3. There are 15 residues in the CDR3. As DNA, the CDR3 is TGCGCCAGCAGTTCCGGGACTAGCGGCTCCTACGAGCAGTACTTC. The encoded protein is CASSSGTSGSYEQYF.

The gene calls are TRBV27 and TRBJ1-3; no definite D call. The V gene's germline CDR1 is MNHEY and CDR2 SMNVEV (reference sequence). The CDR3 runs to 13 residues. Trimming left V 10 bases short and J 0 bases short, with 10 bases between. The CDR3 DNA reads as TGTGCCACCTCACGGTCCTCTGGAAACACCATATATTTT. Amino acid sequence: CATSRSSGNTIYF.

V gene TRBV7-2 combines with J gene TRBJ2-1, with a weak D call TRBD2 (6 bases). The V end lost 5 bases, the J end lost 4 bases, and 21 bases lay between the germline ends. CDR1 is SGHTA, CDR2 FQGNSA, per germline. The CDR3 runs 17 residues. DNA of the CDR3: TGTGCCAGCAGCCCCCGCGGGACTCCTCTGTCATACAATGAGCAGTTCTTC. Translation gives CASSPRGTPLSYNEQFF.

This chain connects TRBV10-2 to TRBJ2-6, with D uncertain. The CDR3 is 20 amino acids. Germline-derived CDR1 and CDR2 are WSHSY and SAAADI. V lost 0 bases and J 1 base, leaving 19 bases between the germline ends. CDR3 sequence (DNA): TGCGCCAGCAGTGAGTCGACTCGTGATAGAGTGCGATCTGGGGCCAACGTCCTGACTTTC. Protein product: CASSESTRDRVRSGANVLTF.

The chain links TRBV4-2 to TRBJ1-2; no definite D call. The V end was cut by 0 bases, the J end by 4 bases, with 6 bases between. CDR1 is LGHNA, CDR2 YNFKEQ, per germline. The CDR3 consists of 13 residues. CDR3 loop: CASSQDEGYGYTF. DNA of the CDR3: TGTGCCAGCAGCCAAGATGAGGGCTATGGCTACACCTTC.

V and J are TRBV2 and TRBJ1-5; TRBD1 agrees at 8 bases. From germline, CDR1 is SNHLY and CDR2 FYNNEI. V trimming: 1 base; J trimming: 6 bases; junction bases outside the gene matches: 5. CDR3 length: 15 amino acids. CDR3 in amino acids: CASSEEQGEVQPQHF. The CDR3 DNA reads TGTGCCAGCAGTGAAGAACAGGGGGAGGTTCAGCCCCAGCATTTT.

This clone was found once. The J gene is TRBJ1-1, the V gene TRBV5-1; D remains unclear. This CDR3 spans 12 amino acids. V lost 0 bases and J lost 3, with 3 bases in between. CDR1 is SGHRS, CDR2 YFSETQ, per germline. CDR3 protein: CASSLGDTEAFF. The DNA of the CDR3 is TGCGCCAGCAGCTTGGGAGACACTGAAGCTTTCTTT.

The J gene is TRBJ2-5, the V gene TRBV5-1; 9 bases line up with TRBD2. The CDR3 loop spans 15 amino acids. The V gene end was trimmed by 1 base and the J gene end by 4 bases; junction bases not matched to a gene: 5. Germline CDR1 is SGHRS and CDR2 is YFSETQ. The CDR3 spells CASSLSGRPGETQYF. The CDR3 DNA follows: TGCGCCAGCAGCTTGAGCGGGAGGCCGGGAGAGACCCAGTACTTC.

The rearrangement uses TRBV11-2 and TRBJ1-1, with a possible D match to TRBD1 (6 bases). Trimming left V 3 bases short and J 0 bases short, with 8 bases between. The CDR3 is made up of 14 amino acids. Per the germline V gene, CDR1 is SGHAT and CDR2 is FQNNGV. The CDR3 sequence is CASSLGQLNTEAFF. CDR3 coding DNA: TGTGCCAGCAGCTTGGGACAACTGAACACTGAAGCTTTCTTT.

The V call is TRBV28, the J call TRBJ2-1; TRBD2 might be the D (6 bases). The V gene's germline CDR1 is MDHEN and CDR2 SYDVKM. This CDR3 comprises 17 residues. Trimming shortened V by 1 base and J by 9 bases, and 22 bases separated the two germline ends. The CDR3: CASSLSIGTLKEGEQFF. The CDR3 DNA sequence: TGTGCCAGCAGTTTATCCATCGGGACCTTAAAGGAGGGTGAGCAGTTCTTC. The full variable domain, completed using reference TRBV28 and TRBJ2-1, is DVKVTQSSRYLVKRTGEKVFLECVQDMDHENMFWYRQDPGLGLRLIYFSYDVKMKEKGDIPEGYSVSREKKERFSLILESASTNQTSMYLCASSLSIGTLKEGEQFFGPGTRLTVL.

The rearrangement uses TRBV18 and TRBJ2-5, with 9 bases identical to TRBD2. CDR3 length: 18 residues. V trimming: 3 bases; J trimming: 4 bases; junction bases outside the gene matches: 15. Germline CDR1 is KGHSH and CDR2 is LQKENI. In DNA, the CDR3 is TGTGCCAGCTCACCCCGAAACATGAATAGCGGGAGCGGAGAGACCCAGTACTTC. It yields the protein CASSPRNMNSGSGETQYF.

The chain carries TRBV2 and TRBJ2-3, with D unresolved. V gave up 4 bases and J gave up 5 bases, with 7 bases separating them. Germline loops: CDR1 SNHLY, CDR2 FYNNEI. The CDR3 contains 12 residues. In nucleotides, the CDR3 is TGTGCCAGCAGTGTCCCTAGAGATACGCAGTATTTT. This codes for CASSVPRDTQYF.

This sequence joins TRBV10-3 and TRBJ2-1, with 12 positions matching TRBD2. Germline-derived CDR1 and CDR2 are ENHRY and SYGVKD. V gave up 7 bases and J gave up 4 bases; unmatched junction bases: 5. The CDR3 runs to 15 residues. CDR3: CAITRTSGDYNEQFF. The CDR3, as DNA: TGTGCCATCACCCGGACTAGCGGGGATTACAATGAGCAGTTCTTC.

As DNA, the CDR3 is TGCAGCGTTGATGGTCAGCTAGTTTCGTATGGCTACACCTTC. Translation: CSVDGQLVSYGYTF. The chain is built from TRBV29-1 and TRBJ1-2, with no clear D. The V and J ends lost 3 bases and 5 bases respectively, with 16 bases between them. The length of the CDR3 is 14 residues. Per the germline V gene, CDR1 is SQVTM and CDR2 is ANQGSEA.

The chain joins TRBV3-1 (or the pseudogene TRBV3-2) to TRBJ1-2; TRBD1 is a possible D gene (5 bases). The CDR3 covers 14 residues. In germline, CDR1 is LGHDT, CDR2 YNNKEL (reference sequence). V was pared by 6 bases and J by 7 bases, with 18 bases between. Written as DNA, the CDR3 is TGTGCCAGCAGTCACACCTCAGGGTTGCGTGGCTACACCTTC. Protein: CASSHTSGLRGYTF.

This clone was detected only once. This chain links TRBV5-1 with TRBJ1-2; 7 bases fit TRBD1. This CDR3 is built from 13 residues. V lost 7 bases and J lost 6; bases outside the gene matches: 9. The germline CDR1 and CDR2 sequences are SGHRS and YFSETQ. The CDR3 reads CASAPSTGNGYTF. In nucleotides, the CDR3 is TGCGCCAGCGCTCCCTCGACAGGGAATGGCTACACCTTC.

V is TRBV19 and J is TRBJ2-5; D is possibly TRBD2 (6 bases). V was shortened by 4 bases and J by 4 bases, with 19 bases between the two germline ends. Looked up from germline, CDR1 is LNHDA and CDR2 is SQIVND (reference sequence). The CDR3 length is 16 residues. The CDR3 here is CASSTPGLGARETQYF. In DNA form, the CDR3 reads TGTGCCAGTAGTACCCCGGGACTTGGGGCTAGAGAGACCCAGTACTTC.

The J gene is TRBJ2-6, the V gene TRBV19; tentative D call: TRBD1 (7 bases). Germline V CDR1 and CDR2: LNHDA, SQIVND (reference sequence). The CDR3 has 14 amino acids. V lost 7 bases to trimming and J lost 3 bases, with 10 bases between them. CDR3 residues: CASNRGGGANVLTF. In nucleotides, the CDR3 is TGTGCCAGTAACAGGGGAGGTGGGGCCAACGTCCTGACTTTC.

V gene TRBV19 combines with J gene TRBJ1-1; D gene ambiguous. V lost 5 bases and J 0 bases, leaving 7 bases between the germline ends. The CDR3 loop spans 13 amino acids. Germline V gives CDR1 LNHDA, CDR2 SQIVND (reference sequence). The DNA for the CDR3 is TGTGCCAGTAGTGCGGATGTGAACACTGAAGCTTTCTTT. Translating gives CASSADVNTEAFF.

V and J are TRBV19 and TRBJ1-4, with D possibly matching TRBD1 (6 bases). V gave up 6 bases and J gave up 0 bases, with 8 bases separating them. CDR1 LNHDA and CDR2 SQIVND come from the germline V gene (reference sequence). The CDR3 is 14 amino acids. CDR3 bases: TGTGCCAGTAGGAACAGGGCAACTAATGAAAAACTGTTTTTT. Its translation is CASRNRATNEKLFF.

CDR3 residues: CAWTPGGPNTGELFF. CDR3 bases: TGTGCCTGGACCCCGGGAGGGCCCAACACCGGGGAGCTGTTTTTT. This chain links TRBV30 with TRBJ2-2, with TRBD2 identical over 8 bases. V lost 4 bases and J lost 2; bases outside the gene matches: 6. The germline CDR1 and CDR2 sequences are GTSNPN and SVGIG (reference sequence). CDR3 length: 15 amino acids.

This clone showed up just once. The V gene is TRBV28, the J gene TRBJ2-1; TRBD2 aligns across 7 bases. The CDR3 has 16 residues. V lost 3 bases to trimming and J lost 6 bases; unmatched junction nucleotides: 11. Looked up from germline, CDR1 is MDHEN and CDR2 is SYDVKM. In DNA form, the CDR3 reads TGTGCCAGCAGTTTGGGGGGGTTCAGCGGTACCAATGAGCAGTTCTTC. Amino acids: CASSLGGFSGTNEQFF.

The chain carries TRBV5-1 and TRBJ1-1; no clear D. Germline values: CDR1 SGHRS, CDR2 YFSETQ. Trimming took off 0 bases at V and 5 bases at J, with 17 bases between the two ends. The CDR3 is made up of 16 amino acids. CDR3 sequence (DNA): TGCGCCAGCAGCTTGGATGGCAATCCGCGGCGGACTGAAGCTTTCTTT. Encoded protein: CASSLDGNPRRTEAFF.